Listed below are T cell receptor beta chains from one sample, sequenced in a study of blood T cell repertoires in COVID-19. The method was immunoSEQ multiplex PCR; TCRdb's version includes in-frame clones alone and lacks a portion of them. The sample lists about 170,000 clones; 65% to 85% were seen once. The sequenced material came from peripheral blood. The origin of the receptors is a human donor with acute or convalescent COVID-19. The donor label of this sample is uncertain. Both conserved end residues are part of each CDR3. D genes are given only for firm matches. Only some rows state a clone size, as once, few, many or a class for expanded clones.

V gene	D gene	J gene	clone size	CDR3 length	CDR3 protein	CDR3 DNA
TRBV19	.	TRBJ2-3	.	13	CASSKLSTDTQYF	TGTGCCAGTAGTAAGCTTAGCACAGATACGCAGTATTTT
TRBV18	.	TRBJ1-1	.	15	CASSQATGLNTEAFF	TGTGCCAGCTCACAGGCGACAGGATTGAACACTGAAGCTTTCTTT
TRBV3-1/TRBV3-2	.	TRBJ2-2	.	14	CASSQGALPGELFF	TGTGCCAGCAGCCAAGGGGCACTCCCCGGGGAGCTGTTTTTT
TRBV7-9	TRBD2	TRBJ2-1	.	17	CASSPAASGTIYNEQFF	TGTGCCAGCAGCCCGGCCGCCTCCGGGACTATTTACAATGAGCAGTTCTTC
TRBV10-3	.	TRBJ2-2	.	16	CAIGGLATEDTGELFF	TGTGCCATCGGGGGGTTAGCGACTGAGGACACCGGGGAGCTGTTTTTT
TRBV19	TRBD2	TRBJ2-7	.	15	CASSPGLAGSYEQYF	TGTGCCAGTAGTCCCGGACTAGCGGGCTCCTACGAGCAGTACTTC
TRBV7-9	.	TRBJ2-2	.	15	CASSSDREVSGELFF	TGTGCCAGCAGCAGTGACAGGGAGGTGTCCGGGGAGCTGTTTTTT
TRBV19	.	TRBJ2-7	.	14	CASSNGFLGYEQYF	TGTGCCAGTAGTAATGGGTTCCTCGGGTACGAGCAGTACTTC
TRBV5-1	TRBD1	TRBJ1-6	.	14	CASSPRDRGSPLHF	TGCGCCAGCAGCCCCCGGGACAGAGGTTCACCCCTCCACTTT
TRBV5-8	.	TRBJ2-5	.	14	CASSFRQAQETQYF	TGTGCCAGCAGCTTTCGACAGGCTCAAGAGACCCAGTACTTC
TRBV28	.	TRBJ1-2	.	15	CASSLARVSDYGYTF	TGTGCCAGCAGTTTGGCCAGGGTTTCGGACTATGGCTACACCTTC
TRBV5-1	.	TRBJ2-2	.	14	CASSFTQVTGELFF	TGCGCCAGCAGCTTCACACAGGTCACCGGGGAGCTGTTTTTT
TRBV19	TRBD1	TRBJ1-3	.	20	CASSNLLGAGGDSSGNTIYF	TGTGCCAGTAGTAACCTTTTAGGCGCAGGGGGCGATTCATCCGGAAACACCATATATTTT
TRBV28	TRBD1	TRBJ1-2	.	13	CASTLNRGYGYTF	TGTGCCAGCACCTTGAACAGGGGGTATGGCTACACCTTC
TRBV6-6	TRBD1	TRBJ1-6	.	16	CASSYSDSTGREPLHF	TGTGCCAGCAGTTACTCGGATTCGACAGGGCGGGAACCCCTCCACTTT
TRBV30	TRBD2	TRBJ2-1	.	17	CAWSLTLAGGPGNEQFF	TGTGCCTGGAGTCTTACCTTAGCGGGGGGCCCGGGTAATGAGCAGTTCTTC
TRBV2	.	TRBJ1-5	.	14	CASRGAQANQPQHF	TGTGCCAGCAGGGGGGCACAGGCCAATCAGCCCCAGCATTTT
TRBV6-4	.	TRBJ2-3	once	14	CASNLRGPEDTQYF	TGTGCCAGCAATCTAAGGGGCCCGGAGGATACGCAGTATTTT
TRBV5-1	.	TRBJ2-1	once	14	CASSFQGPYNEQFF	TGCGCCAGCAGCTTCCAGGGTCCCTACAATGAGCAGTTCTTC
TRBV6-5	.	TRBJ2-7	.	14	CASSRHVQELEQYF	TGTGCCAGCAGCCGCCATGTACAGGAGTTGGAGCAGTACTTC
TRBV28	.	TRBJ1-6	.	16	CASSLDSSSYNSPLHF	TGTGCCAGCAGTCTTGACTCGAGCTCCTATAATTCACCCCTCCACTTT
TRBV18	.	TRBJ1-5	.	13	CASSPVRDQPQHF	TGTGCCAGCTCACCAGTGCGTGATCAGCCCCAGCATTTT
TRBV30	.	TRBJ2-3	.	15	CAWSPGTASTDTQYF	TGTGCCTGGAGTCCCGGGACTGCCTCCACAGATACGCAGTATTTT
TRBV5-1	.	TRBJ2-7	few	14	CASSLAGGHYEQYF	TGCGCCAGCAGCTTGGCCGGGGGGCACTACGAGCAGTACTTC
TRBV6-5	TRBD1	TRBJ1-4	.	12	CASTLDRGKLFF	TGTGCCAGCACCCTCGACAGGGGAAAACTGTTTTTT
TRBV7-2	TRBD2	TRBJ2-2	.	18	CASSPGLAGSANTGELFF	TGTGCCAGCAGCCCCGGACTAGCGGGGAGCGCGAACACCGGGGAGCTGTTTTTT
TRBV30	TRBD2	TRBJ2-3	.	14	CAWRLAGGQDTQYF	TGTGCCTGGAGACTAGCGGGGGGGCAGGATACGCAGTATTTT
TRBV3-1/TRBV3-2	.	TRBJ1-2	.	14	CASSQVEGIYGYTF	TGTGCCAGCAGCCAAGTGGAGGGGATCTATGGCTACACCTTC
TRBV2	.	TRBJ1-5	.	14	CASRGAVSNQPQHF	TGTGCCAGCCGGGGTGCCGTTAGCAATCAGCCCCAGCATTTT
TRBV25-1	TRBD1	TRBJ1-4	few	16	CASSDLTGAGNEKLFF	TGTGCCAGCAGTGACCTGACAGGGGCGGGGAATGAAAAACTGTTTTTT
TRBV5-6	.	TRBJ1-5	.	15	CASSLGQVGNQPQHF	TGTGCCAGCAGCTTGGGACAGGTGGGGAATCAGCCCCAGCATTTT
TRBV25-1	.	TRBJ2-6	.	13	CASTSPGANVLTF	TGTGCCAGCACGTCCCCTGGGGCCAACGTCCTGACTTTC
TRBV5-6	.	TRBJ2-2	.	14	CASRAGVYTGELFF	TGTGCCAGCAGGGCTGGAGTCTACACCGGGGAGCTGTTTTTT
TRBV5-8	TRBD2	TRBJ2-1	.	19	CASSQPTWTSGSSYNEQFF	TGTGCCAGCAGCCAACCTACGTGGACTAGCGGGAGTTCCTACAATGAGCAGTTCTTC
TRBV19	TRBD1	TRBJ1-5	.	16	CASSMRGQGAGQPQHF	TGTGCCAGTAGTATGAGGGGACAGGGGGCAGGTCAGCCCCAGCATTTT
TRBV28	.	TRBJ1-2	few	14	CASSAATGFYGYTF	TGTGCCAGCAGTGCTGCGACAGGTTTCTATGGCTACACCTTC
TRBV6-5	TRBD1	TRBJ2-1	.	15	CASRLGQGAGNEQFF	TGTGCCAGCAGATTGGGACAGGGGGCGGGCAATGAGCAGTTCTTC
TRBV7-6	.	TRBJ1-2	.	13	CASSSRQDYGYTF	TGTGCCAGCAGCTCCAGACAGGACTATGGCTACACCTTC
TRBV7-2	.	TRBJ1-4	once	14	CASSERGSHEKLFF	TGTGCCAGCAGCGAAAGAGGTTCCCATGAAAAACTGTTTTTT
TRBV10-3	TRBD1	TRBJ1-2	.	19	CAIKGTGMSFRDAVDGYTF	TGTGCCATCAAAGGGACAGGGATGTCCTTCAGGGATGCCGTTGATGGCTACACCTTC
TRBV7-2	.	TRBJ2-3	.	11	CASSRGDTQYF	TGTGCCAGCAGCCGCGGAGATACGCAGTATTTT
TRBV10-3	.	TRBJ1-1	.	14	CAISESLGRTKAFF	TGTGCCATCAGTGAGTCGCTGGGACGGACTAAAGCTTTCTTT
TRBV7-9	TRBD1	TRBJ1-6	.	16	CASSPQGQAYNSPLHF	TGTGCCAGCAGCCCCCAGGGACAGGCCTATAATTCACCCCTCCACTTT
TRBV5-6	.	TRBJ2-7	.	15	CASRPSLASDNEQYF	TGTGCCAGCAGACCGAGCCTTGCTAGCGACAACGAGCAGTACTTC
TRBV18	.	TRBJ2-7	once	16	CASSPPAEAGRYEQYF	TGTGCCAGCTCACCACCAGCGGAAGCGGGCCGGTACGAGCAGTACTTC
TRBV11-2	.	TRBJ1-1	.	14	CASSLEVPGTEAFF	TGTGCCAGCAGCTTAGAAGTTCCGGGAACTGAAGCTTTCTTT
TRBV11-2	.	TRBJ2-7	once	15	CASSYKPGHFYEQYF	TGTGCCAGCAGCTACAAACCGGGACACTTCTACGAGCAGTACTTC
TRBV28	.	TRBJ2-7	.	14	CASSLSPDIYEQYF	TGTGCCAGCAGTTTAAGCCCAGACATATACGAGCAGTACTTC
TRBV5-4	TRBD2	TRBJ2-5	.	14	CASSLGGREETQYF	TGTGCCAGCAGCTTAGGCGGGAGGGAAGAGACCCAGTACTTC
TRBV2	.	TRBJ2-5	.	14	CASTRDRIEETQYF	TGTGCCAGCACCCGAGACAGGATTGAAGAGACCCAGTACTTC
TRBV6-5	.	TRBJ1-2	.	12	CASGGRVYGYTF	TGTGCCAGCGGGGGCAGGGTCTATGGCTACACCTTC